This T cell receptor beta chain was retrieved from a study of T cells in Graves' hyperthyroidism and ophthalmopathy. At the level of the study: Before treatment of any kind, peripheral blood was taken at initial diagnosis.

RNA transcripts yielded amplified TCR beta CDR3 regions. HTBI primers were the set used in a first-round RT-PCR of the TCR CDR3. From the multiplex PCR reads, TCRdb called clonotypes with MiXCR, one entry per CDR3 protein. Among about 600,000 distinct CDR3 sequences listed, 13% to 15% were seen once. At least 3 on the Clinical Activity Score was recorded for ophthalmopathy patients, who also had NOSPECS grade at least 4 and duration under 3 months. CDR1 and CDR2 from the germline V gene are LNHDA and SQIVND (reference sequence). The junction had 4 bases not matched to a gene; V was cut back by 6 bases and J by 4 bases. The CDR3 loop spans 13 amino acids.

The TCR was taken from a woman younger than 35 with Graves' ophthalmopathy. Sequencing was done on a sample of blood. V usage is TRBV19 and J usage is TRBJ2-7; 9 positions agree with TRBD1. The CDR3 loop reads CASRGTGKYEQYF. The CDR3 nucleotides are TGTGCCAGTAGAGGGACAGGGAAGTACGAGCAGTACTTC.